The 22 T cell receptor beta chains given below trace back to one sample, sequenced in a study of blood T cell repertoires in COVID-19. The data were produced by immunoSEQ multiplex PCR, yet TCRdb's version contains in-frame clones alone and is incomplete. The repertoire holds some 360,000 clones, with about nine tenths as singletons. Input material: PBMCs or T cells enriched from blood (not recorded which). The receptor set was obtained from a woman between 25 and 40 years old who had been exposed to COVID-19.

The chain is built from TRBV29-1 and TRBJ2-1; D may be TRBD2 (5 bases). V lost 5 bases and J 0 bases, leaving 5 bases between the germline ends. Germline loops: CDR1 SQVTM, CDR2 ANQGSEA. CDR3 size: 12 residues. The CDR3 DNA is TGCAGCGTTCGGGGCTCCTACAATGAGCAGTTCTTC. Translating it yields CSVRGSYNEQFF.

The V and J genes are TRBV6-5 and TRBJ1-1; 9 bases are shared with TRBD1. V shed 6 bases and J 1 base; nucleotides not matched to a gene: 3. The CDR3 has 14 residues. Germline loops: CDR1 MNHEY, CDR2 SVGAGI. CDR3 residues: CASSADRGNTEAFF. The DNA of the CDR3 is TGTGCCAGCAGCGCGGACAGGGGGAACACTGAAGCTTTCTTT.

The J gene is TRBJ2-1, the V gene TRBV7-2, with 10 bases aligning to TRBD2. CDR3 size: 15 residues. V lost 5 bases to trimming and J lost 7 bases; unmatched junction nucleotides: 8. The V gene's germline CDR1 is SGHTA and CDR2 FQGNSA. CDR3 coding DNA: TGTGCCAGCAGCCCTCTAGCGGGAGCGGCGAATGAGCAGTTCTTC. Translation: CASSPLAGAANEQFF.

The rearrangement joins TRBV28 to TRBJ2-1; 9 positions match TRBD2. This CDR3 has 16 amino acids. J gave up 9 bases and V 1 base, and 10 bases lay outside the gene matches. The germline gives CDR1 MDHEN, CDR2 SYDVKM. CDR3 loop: CASSLSGTSRIGEQFF. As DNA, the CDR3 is TGTGCCAGCAGTTTATCGGGGACTAGCCGTATTGGTGAGCAGTTCTTC.

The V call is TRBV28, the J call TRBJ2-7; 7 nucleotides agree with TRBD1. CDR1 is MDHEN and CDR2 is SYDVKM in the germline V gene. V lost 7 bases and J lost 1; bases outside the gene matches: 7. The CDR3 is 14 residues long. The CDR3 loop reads CASIEGALSYEQYF. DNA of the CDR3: TGTGCCAGCATCGAGGGGGCTCTGTCCTACGAGCAGTACTTC.

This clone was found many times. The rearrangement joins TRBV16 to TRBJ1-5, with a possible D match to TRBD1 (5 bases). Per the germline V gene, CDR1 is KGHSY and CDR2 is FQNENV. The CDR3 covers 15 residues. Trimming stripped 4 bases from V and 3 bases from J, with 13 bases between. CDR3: CASSLRGGYNQPQHF. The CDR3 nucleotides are TGTGCCAGCAGCCTCCGGGGGGGATACAATCAGCCCCAGCATTTT.

CDR3 sequence (DNA): TGTGCCAGCAGGGGGTCAGTACAGGGGTATAATGAAAAACTGTTTTTT. Its protein product is CASRGSVQGYNEKLFF. The chain joins TRBV27 to TRBJ1-4; TRBD1 matches 7 bases. CDR1 and CDR2 (germline): MNHEY, SMNVEV (reference sequence). V shed 6 bases and J 4 bases; nucleotides not matched to a gene: 11. CDR3 length equals 16 residues.

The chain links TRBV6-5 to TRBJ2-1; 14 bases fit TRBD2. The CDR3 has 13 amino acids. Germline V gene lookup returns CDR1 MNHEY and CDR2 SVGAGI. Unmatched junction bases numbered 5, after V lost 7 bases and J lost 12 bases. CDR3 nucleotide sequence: TGTGCCAGCATAAGACTAGCGGGAGGGCCGCAGTTCTTC. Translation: CASIRLAGGPQFF.

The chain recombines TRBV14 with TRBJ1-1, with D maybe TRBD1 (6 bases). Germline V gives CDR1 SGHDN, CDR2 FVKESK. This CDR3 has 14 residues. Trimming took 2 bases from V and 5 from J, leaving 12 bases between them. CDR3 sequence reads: CASSQIQGRTEAFF. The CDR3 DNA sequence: TGTGCCAGCAGCCAAATCCAGGGGCGGACTGAAGCTTTCTTT. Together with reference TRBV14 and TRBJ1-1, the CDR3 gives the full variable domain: EAGVTQFPSHSVIEKGQTVTLRCDPISGHDNLYWYRRVMGKEIKFLLHFVKESKQDESGMPNNRFLAERTGGTYSTLKVQPAELEDSGVYFCASSQIQGRTEAFFGQGTRLTVV.

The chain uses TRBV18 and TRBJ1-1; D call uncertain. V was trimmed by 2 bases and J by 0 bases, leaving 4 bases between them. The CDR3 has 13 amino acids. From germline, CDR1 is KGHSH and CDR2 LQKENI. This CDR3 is CASSPGMNTEAFF. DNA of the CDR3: TGTGCCAGCTCACCAGGCATGAACACTGAAGCTTTCTTT.

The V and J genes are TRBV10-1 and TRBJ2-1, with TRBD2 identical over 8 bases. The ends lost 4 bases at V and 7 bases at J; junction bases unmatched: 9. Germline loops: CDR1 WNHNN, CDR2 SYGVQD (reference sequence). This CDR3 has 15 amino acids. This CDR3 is CASSVGRASLNEQFF. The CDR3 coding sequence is TGCGCCAGCAGTGTCGGGAGGGCCTCGTTAAATGAGCAGTTCTTC.

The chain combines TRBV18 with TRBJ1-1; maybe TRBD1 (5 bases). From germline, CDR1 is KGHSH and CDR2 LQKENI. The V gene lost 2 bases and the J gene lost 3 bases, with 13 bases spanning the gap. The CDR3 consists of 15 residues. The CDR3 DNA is TGTGCCAGCTCACCAAAGGGGTCCGGGTACACTGAAGCTTTCTTT. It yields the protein CASSPKGSGYTEAFF. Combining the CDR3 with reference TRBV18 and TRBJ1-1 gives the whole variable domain NAGVMQNPRHLVRRRGQEARLRCSPMKGHSHVYWYRQLPEEGLKFMVYLQKENIIDESGMPKERFSAEFPKEGPSILRIQQVVRGDSAAYFCASSPKGSGYTEAFFGQGTRLTVV.

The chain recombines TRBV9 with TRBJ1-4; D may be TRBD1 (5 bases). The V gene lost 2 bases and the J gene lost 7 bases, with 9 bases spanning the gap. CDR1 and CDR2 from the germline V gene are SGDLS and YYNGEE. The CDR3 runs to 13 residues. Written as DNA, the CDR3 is TGTGCCAGCAGCGTTGGACAAAGTGAAAAACTGTTTTTT. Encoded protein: CASSVGQSEKLFF.

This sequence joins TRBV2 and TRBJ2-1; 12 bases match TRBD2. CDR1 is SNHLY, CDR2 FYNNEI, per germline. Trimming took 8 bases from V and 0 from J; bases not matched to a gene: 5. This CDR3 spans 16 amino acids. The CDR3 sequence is CASWGTSGHSYNEQFF. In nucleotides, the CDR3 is TGTGCCAGCTGGGGGACTAGCGGGCACTCCTACAATGAGCAGTTCTTC.

In DNA form, the CDR3 reads TGTGCCAGCAGCCCAGGGGTAGGCTATGGCTACACCTTC. It yields the protein CASSPGVGYGYTF. V gene TRBV11-2 combines with J gene TRBJ1-2, with D perhaps matching TRBD1 (6 bases). Germline V gene lookup returns CDR1 SGHAT and CDR2 FQNNGV. CDR3 length equals 13 residues. The V end lost 5 bases, the J end lost 4 bases, and 11 bases lay between the germline ends.

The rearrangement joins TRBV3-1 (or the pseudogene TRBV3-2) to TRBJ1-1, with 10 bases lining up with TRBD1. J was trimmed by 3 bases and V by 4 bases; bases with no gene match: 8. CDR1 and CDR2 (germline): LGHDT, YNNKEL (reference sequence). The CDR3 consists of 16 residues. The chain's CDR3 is CASSLWTGGSYTEAFF. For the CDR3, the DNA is TGTGCCAGCAGCCTGTGGACAGGGGGTTCGTACACTGAAGCTTTCTTT.

The CDR3 here is CATSRDSGEGADTQYF. The CDR3, as DNA: TGTGCCACCAGCAGAGATTCCGGGGAGGGGGCAGATACGCAGTATTTT. V usage is TRBV15 and J usage is TRBJ2-3; weak D call: TRBD2 (7 bases). The germline V gene has CDR1 LNHNV and CDR2 YYDKDF (reference sequence). This CDR3 is built from 16 residues. The V end was cut by 0 bases, the J end by 4 bases, with 14 bases between. The variable domain in full, with the rest retrieved from reference TRBV15 and TRBJ2-3, is DAMVIQNPRYQVTQFGKPVTLSCSQTLNHNVMYWYQQKSSQAPKLLFHYYDKDFNNEADTPDNFQSRRPNTSFCFLDIRSPGLGDTAMYLCATSRDSGEGADTQYFGPGTRLTVL.

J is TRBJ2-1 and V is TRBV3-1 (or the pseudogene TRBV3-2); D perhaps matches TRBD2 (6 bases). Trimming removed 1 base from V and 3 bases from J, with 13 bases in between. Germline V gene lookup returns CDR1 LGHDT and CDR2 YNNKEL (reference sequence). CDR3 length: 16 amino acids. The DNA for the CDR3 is TGTGCCAGCAGCCAAGTACGCGGGGCCGGCTACAATGAGCAGTTCTTC. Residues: CASSQVRGAGYNEQFF.

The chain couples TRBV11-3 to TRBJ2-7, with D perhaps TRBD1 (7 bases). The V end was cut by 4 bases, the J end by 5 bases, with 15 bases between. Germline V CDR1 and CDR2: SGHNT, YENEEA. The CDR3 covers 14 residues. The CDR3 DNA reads TGTGCCAGCAGCTCACAGGGGCGGAGGGACGAGCAGTACTTC. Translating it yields CASSSQGRRDEQYF.

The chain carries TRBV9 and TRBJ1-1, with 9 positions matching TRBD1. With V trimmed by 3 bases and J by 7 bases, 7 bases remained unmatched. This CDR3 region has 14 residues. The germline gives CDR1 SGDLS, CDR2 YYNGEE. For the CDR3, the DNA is TGTGCCAGCAGCGGGGGGACAGGGCCTTTTGAAGCTTTCTTT. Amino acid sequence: CASSGGTGPFEAFF.

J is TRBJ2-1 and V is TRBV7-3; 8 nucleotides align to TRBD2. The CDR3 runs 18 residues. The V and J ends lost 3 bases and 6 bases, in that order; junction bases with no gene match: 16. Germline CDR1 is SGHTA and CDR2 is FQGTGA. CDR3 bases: TGTGCCAGCAGCTTCGGTCGTCTAGCGGGCCCCGGGGGCAATGAGCAGTTCTTC. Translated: CASSFGRLAGPGGNEQFF.

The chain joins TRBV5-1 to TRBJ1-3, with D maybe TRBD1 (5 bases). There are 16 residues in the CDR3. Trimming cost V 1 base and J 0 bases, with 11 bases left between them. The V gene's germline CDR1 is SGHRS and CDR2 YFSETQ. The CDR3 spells CASSLLGDSSGNTIYF. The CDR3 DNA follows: TGCGCCAGCAGCTTGTTGGGGGACTCCTCTGGAAACACCATATATTTT.